The T cell receptor (beta chain) described here comes from a study of T cells in Graves' hyperthyroidism and ophthalmopathy. The study, taken as a whole, reports: Most expanded thyroid clonotypes above 0.001 also appeared in blood.

Amplification of TCR beta CDR3 regions used RNA as the template. In the first-round RT-PCR of the TCR CDR3, the HTBI primer set was used. One entry per CDR3 protein, called by TCRdb with MiXCR from the multiplex PCR reads. This table has fewer than 450,000 distinct CDR3 sequences, nearly 15% appearing once. This clonotype was detected ten times or more. What it recognizes is unknown. The germline CDR1 and CDR2 sequences are DFQATT and SNEGSKA (reference sequence). Trimming left V 3 bases short and J 1 base short, with 9 bases between. The CDR3 is 14 residues long. Sequencing was done on a sample of blood. V usage is TRBV20-1 and J usage is TRBJ2-2; the D gene is possibly TRBD1 (6 bases). This sequence originates from a woman in her fifties or sixties with Graves' ophthalmopathy. The CDR3 reads CSASFRGNTGELFF. The DNA for the CDR3 is TGCAGTGCTAGTTTCAGGGGGAACACCGGGGAGCTGTTTTTT.